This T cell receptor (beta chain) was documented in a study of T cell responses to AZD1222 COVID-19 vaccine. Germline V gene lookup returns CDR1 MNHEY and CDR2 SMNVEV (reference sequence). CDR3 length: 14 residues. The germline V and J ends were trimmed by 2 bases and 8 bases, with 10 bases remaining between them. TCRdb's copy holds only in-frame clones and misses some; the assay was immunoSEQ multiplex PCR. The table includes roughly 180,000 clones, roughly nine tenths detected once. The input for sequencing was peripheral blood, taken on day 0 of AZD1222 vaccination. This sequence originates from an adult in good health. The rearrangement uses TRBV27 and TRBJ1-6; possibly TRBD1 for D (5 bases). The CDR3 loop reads CASSLVGAYSPLHF. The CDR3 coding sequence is TGTGCCAGCAGTTTAGTCGGGGCCTATTCACCCCTCCACTTT.